The next 2 T cell receptor beta chains were all read from a single sample in a study of CD8 T cells in Susac syndrome. Reverse transcription of roughly 0.5 to 1 ug RNA was carried out with random hexamers. TCRdb re-analysed the immunoSEQ multiplex PCR reads in MiXCR, keeping a single row per CDR3 protein. The sample shows about 300,000 distinct CDR3 sequences, approximately 85% of them seen only once. The material sequenced was CD8+ T cells from PBMCs. The receptors here all came from a human donor with multiple sclerosis.

Regarding this clonotype: Compared with germline, one end of the junction differs, possibly owing to a read error. The chain joins TRBV2 to TRBJ2-1, with TRBD2 identical over 12 bases. The CDR3 extends over 17 amino acids. CDR1 and CDR2 from the germline V gene are SNHLY and FYNNEI. The DNA of the CDR3 is TGTGCCAGCTCCCTGACTAGCGGGGGAATTTCCTACAATGTGCAGTTCTTC. This gives the protein CASSLTSGGISYNVQFF. The whole variable domain, filled in from reference TRBV2 and TRBJ2-1, reads EPEVTQTPSHQVTQMGQEVILRCVPISNHLYFYWYRQILGQKVEFLVSFYNNEISEKSEIFDDQFSVERPDGSNFTLKIRSTKLEDSAMYFCASSLTSGGISYNVQFFGPGTRLTVL.

V is TRBV28 and J is TRBJ2-1; a weak D match, TRBD1 (5 bases). This CDR3 spans 16 amino acids. CDR1 is MDHEN, CDR2 SYDVKM, per germline. Trimming left V 1 base short and J 8 bases short, with 18 bases between. CDR3 nucleotides: TGTGCCAGCAGTTTATTAGGGGAAACTAACCAATATGAGCAGTTCTTC. It is translated as CASSLLGETNQYEQFF.